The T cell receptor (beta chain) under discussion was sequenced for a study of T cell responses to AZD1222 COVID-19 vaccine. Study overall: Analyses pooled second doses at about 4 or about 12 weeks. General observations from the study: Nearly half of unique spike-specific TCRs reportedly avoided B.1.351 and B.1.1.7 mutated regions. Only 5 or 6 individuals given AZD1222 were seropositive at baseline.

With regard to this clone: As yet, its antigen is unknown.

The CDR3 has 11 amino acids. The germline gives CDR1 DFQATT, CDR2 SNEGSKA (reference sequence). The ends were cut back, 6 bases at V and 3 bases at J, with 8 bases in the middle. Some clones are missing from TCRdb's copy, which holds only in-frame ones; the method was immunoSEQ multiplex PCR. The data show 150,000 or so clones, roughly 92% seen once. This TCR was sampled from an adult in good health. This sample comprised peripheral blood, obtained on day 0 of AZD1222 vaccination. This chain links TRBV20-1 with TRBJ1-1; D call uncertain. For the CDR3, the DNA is TGCAGTGCGACGAGTGACACTGAAGCTTTCTTT. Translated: CSATSDTEAFF.